What follows are 29 T cell receptor beta chains derived from one specimen sequenced in a study of CD8+ T cells in alopecia areata. Described treatment: oral pan-JAK inhibitor, 5-10 mg twice daily. After isolation, RNA underwent reverse transcription to generate cDNA as the sequencing template. The assay was immunoSEQ multiplex PCR, and TCRdb's table has in-frame clones only and misses some. The top ten hold around 21% of the sample, which has over 60,000 clones, around 42% seen once. The starting material was CD8+ T cells sorted from blood, obtained at approximately week 39, from a patient treated with tofacitinib. The receptor set was obtained from a human donor with alopecia areata.

V and J are TRBV6-1 and TRBJ2-3; TRBD2 matches 10 bases. The germline V gene encodes CDR1 MNHNS and CDR2 SASEGT. J gave up 4 bases and V 6 bases, and 7 bases lay outside the gene matches. The CDR3 has 15 amino acids. In DNA, the CDR3 is TGTGCCAGCAGGTGGCTAGCGGGAGTTTCAGATACGCAGTATTTT. Encoded protein: CASRWLAGVSDTQYF.

This chain connects TRBV19 to TRBJ2-1; D is undetermined. The ends were cut back, 3 bases at V and 8 bases at J, with 5 bases in the middle. CDR1 and CDR2 (germline): LNHDA, SQIVND (reference sequence). The CDR3 is 11 amino acids. The CDR3 DNA is TGTGCCAGTAGTATCGCATATGAGCAGTTCTTC. Protein sequence: CASSIAYEQFF.

There are a few counts of this clone. The gene calls are TRBV4-3 and TRBJ2-7; TRBD2 matches at 7 bases. The ends lost 1 base at V and 5 bases at J; junction bases unmatched: 5. The germline V gene encodes CDR1 LGHNA and CDR2 YSLEER. The CDR3 contains 14 residues. This CDR3 is CASSQGGGGNEQYF. The CDR3, as DNA: TGCGCCAGCAGCCAAGGTGGGGGAGGGAACGAGCAGTACTTC.

The J gene is TRBJ1-1, the V gene TRBV18; D is perhaps TRBD1 (5 bases). V gave up 1 base and J gave up 10 bases, with 10 bases separating them. CDR3 length equals 12 residues. The V gene's germline CDR1 is KGHSH and CDR2 LQKENI. CDR3 region: CASSPRPGTAFF. In DNA form, the CDR3 reads TGTGCCAGCTCACCACGGCCAGGGACAGCTTTCTTT.

This clone was detected only once. The chain has TRBV5-1 and TRBJ2-7; no clear D. The CDR3 is 13 residues long. Trimming removed 4 bases from V and 1 base from J, with 9 bases in between. Germline values: CDR1 SGHRS, CDR2 YFSETQ. CDR3 bases: TGCGCCAGCAGCCTCGGATTTTCCTACGAGCAGTACTTC. The encoded protein is CASSLGFSYEQYF.

Only a few counts were recorded for this clone. J is TRBJ2-6 and V is TRBV7-3; the D is unclear. V lost 2 bases and J lost 0, with 5 bases in between. The CDR3 is made up of 15 amino acids. Looked up from germline, CDR1 is SGHTA and CDR2 is FQGTGA. DNA for the CDR3: TGTGCCAGCAGCTTATCAGCCTCTGGGGCCAACGTCCTGACTTTC. Protein: CASSLSASGANVLTF.

The chain joins TRBV6-5 to TRBJ2-1; 7 bases fit TRBD1. Unmatched junction bases numbered 4, after V lost 0 bases and J lost 8 bases. This CDR3 is built from 14 residues. Germline lookup yields CDR1 MNHEY and CDR2 SVGAGI. This CDR3 reads CASSYSTGVHEQFF. The DNA of the CDR3 is TGTGCCAGCAGTTACTCTACAGGGGTCCATGAGCAGTTCTTC.

This clone was recorded a few times. This chain uses TRBV7-9 with TRBJ2-3, with TRBD2 matching over 13 bases. This CDR3 is built from 18 residues. The germline V gene has CDR1 SEHNR and CDR2 FQNEAQ (reference sequence). With V trimmed by 2 bases and J by 2 bases, 7 bases remained unmatched. CDR3 amino acids: CASSLPPGLAGATDTQYF. CDR3 bases: TGTGCCAGCAGCTTACCCCCTGGACTAGCGGGGGCCACAGATACGCAGTATTTT.

This clone was observed a handful of times. J is TRBJ1-3 and V is TRBV4-3; no definite D call. The length of the CDR3 is 14 residues. Trimming removed 3 bases at V and 4 bases at J, with 10 bases between. Germline assignment: CDR1 LGHNA and CDR2 YSLEER. The CDR3 spells CASSQGVGGNTIYF. CDR3 DNA sequence: TGCGCCAGCAGCCAGGGCGTGGGAGGAAACACCATATATTTT.

This clone was seen only a few times. The V call is TRBV7-2, the J call TRBJ2-3; D is perhaps TRBD1 (5 bases). Trimming took off 4 bases at V and 11 bases at J, with 13 bases between the two ends. Looked up from germline, CDR1 is SGHTA and CDR2 is FQGNSA. This CDR3 contains 12 residues. In nucleotides, the CDR3 is TGTGCCAGCAGCTCCGTGGGGCCCCAGCAGTATTTT. It translates to CASSSVGPQQYF.

The chain links TRBV30 to TRBJ1-2, with TRBD1 as a possible D gene (6 bases). V gave up 1 base and J gave up 6 bases, with 9 bases separating them. Germline V gives CDR1 GTSNPN, CDR2 SVGIG (reference sequence). The CDR3 has 12 residues. DNA of the CDR3: TGTGCCTGGAGTGCGGACAGCAATGGCTACACCTTC. Protein: CAWSADSNGYTF.

This clone was recorded only once. This chain uses TRBV14 with TRBJ2-5, with D perhaps matching TRBD2 (6 bases). V was clipped by 4 bases and J by 5 bases, with 14 bases between them. The CDR3 is 14 residues long. Germline V gene data show CDR1 as SGHDN and CDR2 as FVKESK. CDR3 region: CASSPDPGRETQYF. The CDR3 DNA reads as TGTGCCAGCAGCCCGGACCCGGGGAGGGAGACCCAGTACTTC.

This clone was recorded a few times. The chain uses TRBV27 and TRBJ1-2; D possibly corresponds to TRBD1 (6 bases). Germline-derived CDR1 and CDR2 are MNHEY and SMNVEV (reference sequence). Trimming took 6 bases from V and 2 from J, leaving 10 bases between them. This CDR3 spans 13 amino acids. The CDR3, as DNA: TGTGCCAGCAGCGCGGGACACAACTATGGCTACACCTTC. Residues: CASSAGHNYGYTF.

The CDR3 DNA reads as TGTGCCAGCAGCGCCGCGACTAGCGGGAGATACAATGAGCAGTTCTTC. Translation: CASSAATSGRYNEQFF. The chain recombines TRBV25-1 with TRBJ2-1; 12 bases fit TRBD2. Losses at the gene ends were 6 bases for V and 4 bases for J; bases not matched to a gene: 7. CDR1 and CDR2 (germline): MGHDK, SYGVNS. This CDR3 contains 16 residues.

DNA of the CDR3: TGTGCCAGCAGCCAGGGGACTAGCGGGAGGGCCGGGGCAGATACGCAGTATTTT. It encodes CASSQGTSGRAGADTQYF. V gene TRBV7-2 combines with J gene TRBJ2-3; 16 bases agree with TRBD2. J lost 4 bases, V lost 5 bases, and 9 bases had no gene match. The CDR3 runs to 18 residues. CDR1 and CDR2 (germline): SGHTA, FQGNSA.

The genes are TRBV29-1 and TRBJ2-7; 7 bases are a match to TRBD2. V trimming: 4 bases; J trimming: 2 bases; junction bases outside the gene matches: 5. This CDR3 contains 13 residues. Germline lookup yields CDR1 SQVTM and CDR2 ANQGSEA. CDR3 amino acids: CSVVGGITYEQYF. CDR3 bases: TGCAGCGTTGTGGGAGGGATTACCTACGAGCAGTACTTC.

The J gene is TRBJ2-7, the V gene TRBV7-9; D not resolved. This CDR3 is 14 amino acids long. Trimming left V 5 bases short and J 9 bases short, with 20 bases between. Germline CDR1 is SEHNR and CDR2 is FQNEAQ (reference sequence). CDR3 bases: TGTGCCAGCAGCCCCTCCACGCTGCCCCGCGGGCAGTACTTC. Translation: CASSPSTLPRGQYF. The full variable domain, with the rest looked up from reference TRBV7-9 and TRBJ2-7, is DTGVSQNPRHKITKRGQNVTFRCDPISEHNRLYWYRQTLGQGPEFLTYFQNEAQLEKSRLLSDRFSAERPKGSFSTLEIQRTEQGDSAMYLCASSPSTLPRGQYFGPGTRLTVT.

The genes are TRBV25-1 and TRBJ2-3; TRBD1 or TRBD2 may be the D gene (5 bases each). V lost 8 bases and J lost 3, with 12 bases in between. The CDR3 spans 13 residues. Germline V gene lookup returns CDR1 MGHDK and CDR2 SYGVNS. This chain's CDR3 is CASQGALTDTQYF. The CDR3 region has the DNA TGTGCCAGCCAGGGAGCGCTTACAGATACGCAGTATTTT. Supplemented by reference TRBV25-1 and TRBJ2-3, the full variable domain reads EADIYQTPRYLVIGTGKKITLECSQTMGHDKMYWYQQDPGMELHLIHYSYGVNSTEKGDLSSESTVSRIRTEHFPLTLESARPSHTSQYLCASQGALTDTQYFGPGTRLTVL.

This chain joins TRBV4-1 and TRBJ1-2, with a tentative D call TRBD1 (6 bases). Germline CDR1 MGHRA, CDR2 YSYEKL. V lost 0 bases to trimming and J lost 8 bases, with 10 bases between them. This CDR3 region has 13 residues. CDR3 coding DNA: TGCGCCAGCAGCCAAGAACGACAGGACGGCTACACCTTC. It yields the protein CASSQERQDGYTF.

The chain has TRBV29-1 and TRBJ2-3; TRBD2 matches 13 bases. The CDR3 runs 17 residues. Germline values: CDR1 SQVTM, CDR2 ANQGSEA. V lost 3 bases to trimming and J lost 3 bases; unmatched junction nucleotides: 9. CDR3 in amino acids: CSVETSGRRSKTDTQYF. The CDR3 region has the DNA TGCAGCGTTGAGACTAGCGGGAGGAGAAGTAAGACAGATACGCAGTATTTT.

The chain recombines TRBV5-6 with TRBJ2-7; 8 positions match TRBD2. This CDR3 has 13 residues. Per germline, CDR1 SGHDT and CDR2 YYEEEE. V lost 4 bases to trimming and J lost 2 bases; unmatched junction nucleotides: 2. In nucleotides, the CDR3 is TGTGCCAGCAGCCCCGGGGGGGCCTACGAGCAGTACTTC. This encodes CASSPGGAYEQYF. Filled out from reference TRBV5-6 and TRBJ2-7, the complete variable domain reads DAGVTQSPTHLIKTRGQQVTLRCSPKSGHDTVSWYQQALGQGPQFIFQYYEEEERQRGNFPDRFSGHQFPNYSSELNVNALLLGDSALYLCASSPGGAYEQYFGPGTRLTVT.

The genes are TRBV5-1 and TRBJ1-4; D unclear. Germline assignment: CDR1 SGHRS and CDR2 YFSETQ. This CDR3 contains 15 residues. Trimming cost V 4 bases and J 2 bases, with 12 bases left between them. The CDR3 DNA reads as TGCGCCAGCAGCCTTGTTCCGGGGACTAATGAAAAACTGTTTTTT. It yields the protein CASSLVPGTNEKLFF.

The chain couples TRBV27 to TRBJ2-6; either TRBD1 or TRBD2 may fit D (7 bases each). This CDR3 has 16 residues. Germline CDR1 MNHEY, CDR2 SMNVEV (reference sequence). Deletions cut 3 bases from V and 3 bases from J, with 12 bases between. CDR3 in DNA: TGTGCCAGCAGTTTCACAGGGGAGGGTGGGGCCAACGTCCTGACTTTC. Its translation is CASSFTGEGGANVLTF.

The chain combines TRBV4-1 with TRBJ2-1; D gene ambiguous. Germline V CDR1 and CDR2: MGHRA, YSYEKL. Trimming shortened V by 3 bases and J by 3 bases, and 3 bases separated the two germline ends. The CDR3 covers 12 residues. The CDR3, as DNA: TGCGCCAGCAGCCAGCGCTACAATGAGCAGTTCTTC. Encoded protein: CASSQRYNEQFF.

In this sample, this clone turned up a few times. The J gene is TRBJ2-5, the V gene TRBV23-1; D is tentatively TRBD1 or TRBD2 (6 bases each). TRBV23-1 has ORF status, its function being uncertain. V dropped 3 bases and J dropped 5 bases, with 10 bases sitting between them. The CDR3 consists of 13 residues. CDR3 region: CASSQGGRETQYF. For the CDR3, the DNA is TGCGCCAGCAGTCAGGGGGGCCGGGAGACCCAGTACTTC.

The chain is built from TRBV27 and TRBJ2-2; 13 nucleotides line up with TRBD2. CDR3 length: 17 residues. The J segment lost 5 bases and the V segment lost 5 bases, leaving 8 bases of the junction unmatched. The germline CDR1 and CDR2 sequences are MNHEY and SMNVEV (reference sequence). CDR3 sequence reads: CASSTGLAGEVTGELFF. CDR3 nucleotides: TGTGCCAGCAGTACCGGACTAGCGGGAGAAGTGACCGGGGAGCTGTTTTTT.

This sequence joins TRBV9 and TRBJ2-1; D possibly corresponds to TRBD2 (5 bases). Germline CDR1 reads SGDLS; CDR2 reads YYNGEE. This CDR3 has 16 residues. V dropped 3 bases and J dropped 4 bases, with 17 bases sitting between them. The CDR3 nucleotides read TGTGCCAGCAGCGCCTACCAATCTAGCTTATACAATGAGCAGTTCTTC. This translates into CASSAYQSSLYNEQFF.

J is TRBJ2-7 and V is TRBV5-1; no clear D. This CDR3 region has 11 residues. Germline CDR1 reads SGHRS; CDR2 reads YFSETQ. Trimming took off 4 bases at V and 0 bases at J, with 2 bases between the two ends. CDR3 sequence: CASSDSYEQYF. CDR3 in DNA: TGCGCCAGCAGCGACTCCTACGAGCAGTACTTC.

This rearrangement joins TRBV25-1 to TRBJ1-1, with TRBD1 identical over 8 bases. Trimming removed 3 bases from V and 4 bases from J; junction bases left unmatched: 4. Per the germline V gene, CDR1 is MGHDK and CDR2 is SYGVNS. The CDR3 length is 14 residues. CDR3 coding DNA: TGTGCCAGCAGTGATCAGGGGGCGACCACTGAAGCTTTCTTT. This gives the protein CASSDQGATTEAFF.